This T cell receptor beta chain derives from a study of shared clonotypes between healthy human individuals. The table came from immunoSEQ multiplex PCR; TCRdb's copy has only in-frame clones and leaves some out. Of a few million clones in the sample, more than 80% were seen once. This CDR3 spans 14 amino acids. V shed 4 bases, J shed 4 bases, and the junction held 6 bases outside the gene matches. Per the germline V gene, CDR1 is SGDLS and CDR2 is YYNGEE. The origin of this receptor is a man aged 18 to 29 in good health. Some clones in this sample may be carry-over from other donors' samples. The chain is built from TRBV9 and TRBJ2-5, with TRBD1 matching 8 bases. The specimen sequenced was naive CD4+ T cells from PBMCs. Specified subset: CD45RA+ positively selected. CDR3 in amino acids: CASSFGQGGETQYF. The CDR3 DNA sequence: TGTGCCAGCAGCTTCGGACAGGGTGGAGAGACCCAGTACTTC.